This record looks at one TCR beta chain sequence and its context. Its antigen is not identified. The sample is drawn from a study of response to subunit inactivated influenza vaccine. CDR3 length: 15 residues. Deletions cut 5 bases from V and 1 base from J, with 15 bases between. Germline V CDR1 and CDR2: SGHTA, FQGNSA. TCRdb called the RT-PCR reads again in MiXCR, with one record for every CDR3 protein. Here the sample spans a few hundred thousand distinct CDR3 sequences, about 14% being singletons. Findings and limits, study-wide: The authors suggested that every seasonal influenza vaccination recruits few new T cells.

The gene calls are TRBV7-2 and TRBJ2-7; D remains unclear. This TCR derives from a man between 45 and 60 years old who received an inactivated influenza vaccine. The starting material was PBMCs from blood, obtained about 12 days after vaccination. CDR3 residues: CASSPASRISYEQYF. The CDR3 region has the DNA TGTGCCAGCAGCCCGGCGTCCAGAATTTCCTACGAGCAGTACTTC.